This T cell receptor beta chain was sequenced in a study of PD-1 blockade in classical Hodgkin lymphoma. Study-wide findings and caveats: With respect to the repertoire differences, their causes, possibly disease activity or prior therapy, remain undefined. In newly diagnosed patients, baseline TCR diversity was reportedly below that of healthy donors. Partial responders and progressors had significantly lower baseline TCR diversity.

As for this clone: No antigen is known for it.

Described time point: cycle 4 day 1 (C4D1), after more than five weeks of nivolumab. Every patient had relapsed following autologous stem cell transplantation, and cohorts differed in brentuximab vedotin exposure. Profiled with immunoSEQ multiplex PCR; TCRdb holds only in-frame clones, not every one. The table lists 25,000 to 30,000 clones, around four fifths of them singletons, with about 17% in the top ten. V was pared by 5 bases and J by 3 bases, with 13 bases between. There are 14 residues in the CDR3. Germline V lookup: CDR1 SEHNR, CDR2 FQNEAQ (reference sequence). This receptor was identified in a human donor with classical Hodgkin lymphoma. This chain joins TRBV7-9 and TRBJ1-1; perhaps TRBD1 as D (5 bases). Sequences were derived from peripheral blood mononuclear cells (PBMCs), sampled before the fourth cycle of nivolumab. Written as DNA, the CDR3 is TGTGCCAGCAGCGGGGGACCTTACGACACTGAAGCTTTCTTT. It yields the protein CASSGGPYDTEAFF.